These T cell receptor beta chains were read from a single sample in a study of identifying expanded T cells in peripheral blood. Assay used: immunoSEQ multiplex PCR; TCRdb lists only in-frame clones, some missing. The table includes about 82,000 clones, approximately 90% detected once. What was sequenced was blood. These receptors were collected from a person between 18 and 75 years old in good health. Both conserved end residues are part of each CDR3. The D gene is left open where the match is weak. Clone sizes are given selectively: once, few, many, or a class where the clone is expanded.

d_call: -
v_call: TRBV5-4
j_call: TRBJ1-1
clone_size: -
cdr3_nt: TGTGCCAGCAGCTTGGACAGTGCTAAAGCTTTCTTT
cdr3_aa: CASSLDSAKAFF

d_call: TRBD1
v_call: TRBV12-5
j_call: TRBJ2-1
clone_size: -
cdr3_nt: TGTGCTAGTGGGGGGACAGGGGTTAATACTGAGCAGTTCTTC
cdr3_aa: CASGGTGVNTEQFF

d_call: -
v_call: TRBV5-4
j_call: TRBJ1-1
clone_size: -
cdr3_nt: TGTGCCAGCAGCTCCGGGTCATCGTACACTGAAGCTTTCTTT
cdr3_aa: CASSSGSSYTEAFF

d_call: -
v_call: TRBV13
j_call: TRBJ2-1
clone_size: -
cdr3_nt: TGTGCCAGCAGCTTCCCTGGGGGTGAGCAGTTCTTC
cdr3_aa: CASSFPGGEQFF

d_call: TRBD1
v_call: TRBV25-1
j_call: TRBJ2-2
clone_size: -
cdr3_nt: TGTGCCAGCAGCGGGACAGGGGGCTCTACCGGGGAGCTGTTTTTT
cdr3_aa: CASSGTGGSTGELFF

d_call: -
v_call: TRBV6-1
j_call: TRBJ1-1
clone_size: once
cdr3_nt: TGTGCCAGCAGTGGGAAGGGGGGGGCGGAAGCTTTCTTT
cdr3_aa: CASSGKGGAEAFF

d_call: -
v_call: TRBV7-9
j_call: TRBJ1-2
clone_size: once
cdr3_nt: TGTGCCAGCAGCTTATCTTCAGGGAACTATGGCTACACCTTC
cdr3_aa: CASSLSSGNYGYTF

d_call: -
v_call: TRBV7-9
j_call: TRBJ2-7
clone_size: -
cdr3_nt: TGTGCCAGCAGCAGCCGGGAGCCCTACGAGCAGTACTTC
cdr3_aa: CASSSREPYEQYF

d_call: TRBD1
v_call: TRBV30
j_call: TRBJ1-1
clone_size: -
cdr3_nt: TGTGCCTGGAGAGGACAGGGTGGGTCTGAAGCTTTCTTT
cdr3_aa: CAWRGQGGSEAFF

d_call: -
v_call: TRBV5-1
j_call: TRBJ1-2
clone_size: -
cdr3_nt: TGCGCCAGCAGGGTGACAGGAAACTATGGCTACACCTTC
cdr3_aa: CASRVTGNYGYTF

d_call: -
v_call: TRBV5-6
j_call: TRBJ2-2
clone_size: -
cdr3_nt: TGTGCCAGCAGCTTGGCCGGGGAGCTGTTTTTT
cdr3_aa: CASSLAGELFF

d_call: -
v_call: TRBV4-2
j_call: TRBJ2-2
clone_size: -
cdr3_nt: TGTGCCAGCAGCCAAGAGAAAGTCATCGGGACTACCGGGGAGCTGTTTTTT
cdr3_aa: CASSQEKVIGTTGELFF

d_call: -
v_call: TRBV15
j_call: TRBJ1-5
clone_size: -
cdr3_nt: TGTGCCACCAGCAGGATTTCCGGGACCTACCAAGAGCGCAATCAGCCCCAGCATTTT
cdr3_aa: CATSRISGTYQERNQPQHF

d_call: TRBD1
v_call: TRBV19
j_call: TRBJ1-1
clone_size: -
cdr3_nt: TGTGCCAGTAGTAACGGACAGGGGTTTGAAGCTTTCTTT
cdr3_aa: CASSNGQGFEAFF

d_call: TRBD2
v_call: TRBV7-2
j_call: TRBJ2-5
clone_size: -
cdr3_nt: TGTGCCAGCAGCTTAGATCCAGCGGGAGCTTTGGAGACCCAGTACTTC
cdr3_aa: CASSLDPAGALETQYF

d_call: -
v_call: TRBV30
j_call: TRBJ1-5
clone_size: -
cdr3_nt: TGTGCCTGGAGTCGAGAGGCAACCTCCGGTCCGGGTCAGCCCCAGCATTTT
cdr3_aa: CAWSREATSGPGQPQHF

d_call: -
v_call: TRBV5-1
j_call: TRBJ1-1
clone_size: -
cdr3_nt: TGCGCCAGCAGCTTGGCGGGTAACACTGAAGCTTTCTTT
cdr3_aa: CASSLAGNTEAFF

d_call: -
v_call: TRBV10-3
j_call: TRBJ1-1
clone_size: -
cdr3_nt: TGTGCCATCAGTGTAGGCCAGGGGCCCCGGAACACTGAAGCTTTCTTT
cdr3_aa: CAISVGQGPRNTEAFF

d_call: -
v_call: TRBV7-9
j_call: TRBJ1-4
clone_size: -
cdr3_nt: TGTGCCAGCAGCTTGGTTGAAAAACTGTTTTTT
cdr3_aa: CASSLVEKLFF

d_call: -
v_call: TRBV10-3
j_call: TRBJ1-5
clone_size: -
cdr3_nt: TGTGCCATCAGCGGAGAATATAGCAATCAGCCCCAGCATTTT
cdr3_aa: CAISGEYSNQPQHF

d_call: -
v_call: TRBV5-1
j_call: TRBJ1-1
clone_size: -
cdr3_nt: TGCGCCAGCAGCTTGACTCCCAGGGAGGGCACTGAAGCTTTCTTT
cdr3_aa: CASSLTPREGTEAFF

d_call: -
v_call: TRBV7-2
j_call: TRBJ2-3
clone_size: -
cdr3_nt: TGTGCCAGCAGCTTAGAGGTAGGGAGGCAACTCACAGTCGATACGCAGTATTTT
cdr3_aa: CASSLEVGRQLTVDTQYF

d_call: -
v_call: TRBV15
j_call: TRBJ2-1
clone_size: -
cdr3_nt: TGTGCCACCCGCCGGGGGAGCAATGAGCAGTTCTTC
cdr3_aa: CATRRGSNEQFF

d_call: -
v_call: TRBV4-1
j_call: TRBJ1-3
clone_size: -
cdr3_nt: TGCGCCAGCAGCCAAGATGGATACTCTGGAAACACCATATATTTT
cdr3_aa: CASSQDGYSGNTIYF

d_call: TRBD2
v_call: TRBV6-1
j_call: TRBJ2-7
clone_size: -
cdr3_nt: TGTGCCAGCAGTGAAGGGGTGGGTAGCGGGGGCCACGAGCAGTACTTC
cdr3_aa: CASSEGVGSGGHEQYF

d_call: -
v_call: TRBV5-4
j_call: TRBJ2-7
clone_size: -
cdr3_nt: TGTGCCAGCAGACTTCAGGGGTCCTACGAGCAGTACTTC
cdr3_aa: CASRLQGSYEQYF

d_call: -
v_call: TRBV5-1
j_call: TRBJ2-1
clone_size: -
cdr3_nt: TGCGCCAGCAGCGGATCTCTGGCGGGGTTCAATGAGCAGTTCTTC
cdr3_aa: CASSGSLAGFNEQFF